This T cell receptor beta chain was identified during a study of blood T cells in healthy people across ages. This clonotype was seen only once. As yet, its antigen is unknown. The CDR3 has 16 amino acids. A second PCR, run for roughly 7 to 11 cycles, used a sample-barcoded 5' primer plus a J-beta primer mix. A template-switch adaptor that had 12 random nucleotides put a tag on each cDNA molecule. From the 5' RACE reads, TCRdb called clonotypes with MiXCR, one entry per CDR3 protein. The sample has some 710,000 distinct CDR3 sequences; about 46% are singletons. Overall study findings and caveats: The study found more naive CD4+ cells and higher diversity in long-lived than aged donors.

The sequence derives from an elderly man in good health. Sequences were obtained from blood. V gene TRBV12-3 or TRBV12-4 combines with J gene TRBJ2-1, with a weak D call TRBD2 (5 bases). Matching the DNA end better, TRBJ2-7 makes the J call doubtful. The DNA of the CDR3 is TGTGCCAGCAGCTTCCTCGGGAATCCCTCCTACAATGAGCAGTACTTC. Protein sequence: CASSFLGNPSYNEQYF.